What follows are 21 T cell receptor beta chains derived from one specimen sequenced in a study of Graves' ophthalmopathy and Graves' hyperthyroidism. Amplification of TCR beta CDR3 regions used RNA transcripts. Second-round multiplex PCR came after first-round RT-PCR with HTBI primers. TCRdb reprocessed the multiplex PCR reads with MiXCR, giving one entry per CDR3 protein. The sample records around 520,000 distinct CDR3 sequences, approximately 35% being singletons. Sequencing was performed on peripheral blood or thyroid tissue (not recorded which). These receptor sequences come from an adult man with Graves' hyperthyroidism.

V is TRBV29-1 and J is TRBJ1-2; a possible D gene is TRBD1 (5 bases). The CDR3 length is 15 residues. The germline V gene encodes CDR1 SQVTM and CDR2 ANQGSEA. The CDR3 region has the DNA TGCAGTAGACCAACTCCAGGGCAAGCTAACTATGGCTACACCTTC. As protein: CSRPTPGQANYGYTF. Full variable domain (rest looked up from reference TRBV29-1 and TRBJ1-2): SAVISQKPSRDICQRGTSLTIQCQVDSQVTMMFWYRQQPGQSLTLIATANQGSEATYESGFVIDKFPISRPNLTFSTLTVSNMSPEDSSIYLCSRPTPGQANYGYTFGSGTRLTVV.

Ten or more counts support this clonotype. The CDR3 coding sequence is TGCGCCAGCAGCCTGGACTGGGCCGAGCAGTACTTC. Translated: CASSLDWAEQYF. The chain uses TRBV5-1 and TRBJ2-7, with a tentative D call TRBD2 (5 bases). The CDR3 covers 12 residues. With 4 bases removed from V and 6 bases from J, the gap between germline ends came to 11 bases. The germline CDR1 and CDR2 sequences are SGHRS and YFSETQ. Filled out from reference TRBV5-1 and TRBJ2-7, the complete variable domain reads KAGVTQTPRYLIKTRGQQVTLSCSPISGHRSVSWYQQTPGQGLQFLFEYFSETQRNKGNFPGRFSGRQFSNSRSEMNVSTLELGDSALYLCASSLDWAEQYFGPGTRLTVT.

This clonotype was seen repeatedly, ten times or more. The chain employs TRBV2 and TRBJ2-5; 11 nucleotides line up with TRBD2. The CDR3 is made up of 17 amino acids. V dropped 2 bases and J dropped 3; count of bases not matched to a gene: 8. The germline V gene has CDR1 SNHLY and CDR2 FYNNEI. CDR3 DNA sequence: TGTGCCAGCAGTGAAATTGGACTAGCGGGCGCCAAAGAGACCCAGTACTTC. Encoded protein: CASSEIGLAGAKETQYF.

The chain carries TRBV11-2 and TRBJ2-5; 7 bases agree with TRBD2. This CDR3 has 17 amino acids. Trimming cost V 7 bases and J 3 bases; bases outside gene matches: 17. Germline CDR1 and CDR2: SGHAT and FQNNGV. CDR3 residues: CASKGPGGKGRKETQYF. CDR3 DNA sequence: TGTGCCAGCAAAGGGCCGGGAGGAAAGGGGCGAAAAGAGACCCAGTACTTC.

This chain links TRBV10-3 with TRBJ1-5, with D possibly matching TRBD1 (5 bases). This CDR3 comprises 17 residues. CDR1 and CDR2 from the germline V gene are ENHRY and SYGVKD. V lost 2 bases to trimming and J lost 3 bases, with 17 bases between them. As DNA, the CDR3 is TGTGCCATCAGTGAGAATGCAGGGCTCATGATCAATCAGCCCCAGCATTTT. Protein sequence: CAISENAGLMINQPQHF.

The V call is TRBV5-1, the J call TRBJ2-7; D not resolved. Between the trimmed V and J ends, which lost 4 bases and 5 bases, there was a span of 13 bases. CDR3 size: 13 residues. Per the germline V gene, CDR1 is SGHRS and CDR2 is YFSETQ. CDR3 region: CASSGPGLDEQYF. CDR3 nucleotides: TGCGCCAGCAGCGGGCCTGGGCTAGACGAGCAGTACTTC.

This clonotype was found many times. V gene TRBV19 combines with J gene TRBJ1-6; TRBD1 is a possible D gene (5 bases). Deletions cut 8 bases from V and 3 bases from J, with 14 bases between. The CDR3 runs 15 residues. Germline CDR1 reads LNHDA; CDR2 reads SQIVND (reference sequence). In DNA form, the CDR3 reads TGTGCCAGTTCGGGGGTATCAGGCTATAATTCACCCCTCCACTTT. It codes for CASSGVSGYNSPLHF.

This clonotype was seen ten or more times. The chain combines TRBV12-3 or TRBV12-4 with TRBJ1-5, with D possibly matching TRBD1 (5 bases). The CDR3 consists of 14 residues. V lost 7 bases, J lost 5 bases, and 15 bases lay in between. CDR3 loop: CASTLGAEDQPQHF. CDR3 DNA sequence: TGTGCCAGCACCTTAGGGGCAGAGGATCAGCCCCAGCATTTT.

The table lists this clonotype with many counts. The chain links TRBV25-1 to TRBJ1-2; TRBD1 agrees at 9 bases. CDR3 size: 16 residues. V dropped 7 bases and J dropped 7; count of bases not matched to a gene: 16. Germline CDR1 is MGHDK and CDR2 is SYGVNS. The CDR3 region is CASTHAPTGGPGGYTF. The CDR3 DNA sequence: TGTGCCAGCACTCATGCGCCGACAGGGGGGCCAGGTGGCTACACCTTC.

Many counts were recorded for this clonotype. This chain uses TRBV29-1 with TRBJ2-1; D unresolved. The CDR3 extends over 11 amino acids. Germline V gives CDR1 SQVTM, CDR2 ANQGSEA. With 4 bases removed from V and 7 bases from J, the gap between germline ends came to 8 bases. The CDR3: CSVVLGNEQFF. DNA for the CDR3: TGCAGCGTTGTTTTGGGAAATGAGCAGTTCTTC.

There are many counts of this clonotype. The V gene is TRBV12-3 or TRBV12-4, the J gene TRBJ1-1, with TRBD1 matching 7 bases. The CDR3 has 15 residues. V dropped 6 bases and J dropped 3; count of bases not matched to a gene: 10. In nucleotides, the CDR3 is TGTGCCAGCAGCGGTCGCGGGACAGCATACACTGAAGCTTTCTTT. Translated: CASSGRGTAYTEAFF.

CDR3: CASSQEGGDGYTF. The CDR3 DNA follows: TGTGCCAGCAGCCAAGAAGGGGGGGATGGCTACACCTTC. V and J are TRBV4-2 and TRBJ1-2; TRBD1 is a possible D gene (6 bases). The CDR3 contains 13 residues. Germline assignment: CDR1 LGHNA and CDR2 YNFKEQ. V was pared by 0 bases and J by 6 bases, with 8 bases between.

V gene TRBV5-8 combines with J gene TRBJ2-2; D assignment may be TRBD1 or TRBD2 (6 bases each). The CDR3 runs to 15 residues. Trimming removed 5 bases from V and 0 bases from J, with 11 bases in between. Germline V lookup: CDR1 SGHTS, CDR2 YDEGEE. CDR3 region: CASRKGGPNTGELFF. CDR3 nucleotide sequence: TGTGCCAGCAGAAAAGGGGGGCCGAACACCGGGGAGCTGTTTTTT.

The chain links TRBV9 to TRBJ2-2; 7 bases line up with TRBD1. Germline CDR1 and CDR2: SGDLS and YYNGEE. Losses at the gene ends were 3 bases for V and 2 bases for J; bases not matched to a gene: 4. This CDR3 contains 15 residues. The CDR3 DNA reads as TGTGCCAGCAGCGGAAGACAGGGAAACACCGGGGAGCTGTTTTTT. It specifies CASSGRQGNTGELFF.

In this sample, this clonotype turned up a few times. The genes are TRBV7-9 and TRBJ1-2; the D gene is possibly TRBD1 (5 bases). Trimming removed 1 base at V and 6 bases at J, with 12 bases between. Germline CDR1 reads SEHNR; CDR2 reads FQNEAQ (reference sequence). This CDR3 comprises 14 residues. The CDR3 sequence: CASSLGGRENGYTF. The CDR3 region has the DNA TGTGCCAGCAGCTTAGGTGGCAGGGAGAATGGCTACACCTTC.

V usage is TRBV15 and J usage is TRBJ2-6, with D unresolved. V lost 3 bases and J 4 bases, leaving 13 bases between the germline ends. CDR1 is LNHNV, CDR2 YYDKDF, per germline (reference sequence). The CDR3 runs 16 residues. The CDR3: CATSSLERPGANVLTF. The CDR3 nucleotides are TGTGCCACCAGCAGCTTGGAGCGCCCCGGGGCCAACGTCCTGACTTTC.

This clonotype was found many times. The rearrangement links TRBV9 to TRBJ2-5; 7 bases line up with TRBD2. The germline gives CDR1 SGDLS, CDR2 YYNGEE. The CDR3 consists of 13 residues. V lost 3 bases and J lost 7; bases outside the gene matches: 6. CDR3 protein: CASSEDPGGTQYF. The CDR3 coding sequence is TGTGCCAGCAGCGAAGACCCGGGGGGGACCCAGTACTTC. Drawing the rest from reference TRBV9 and TRBJ2-5, the complete variable domain is DSGVTQTPKHLITATGQRVTLRCSPRSGDLSVYWYQQSLDQGLQFLIQYYNGEERAKGNILERFSAQQFPDLHSELNLSSLELGDSALYFCASSEDPGGTQYFGPGTRLLVL.

For this clonotype: This may be a read error, as it is one base from a much larger clone. The rearrangement links TRBV29-1 to TRBJ1-1; D is perhaps TRBD1 (5 bases). Per germline, CDR1 SQVTM and CDR2 ANQGSEA. CDR3 size: 15 residues. The V and J ends lost 4 bases and 0 bases respectively, with 15 bases between them. As DNA, the CDR3 is TGCAGCGTTGGGAACCACAGGATAATGAACACTGAAGCTTTCTTT. Encoded protein: CSVGNHRIMNTEAFF.

In regard to this clonotype: A read error may account for a junction end that differs from germline. The chain couples TRBV7-9 to TRBJ1-1, with unresolved D. This CDR3 contains 14 residues. The germline CDR1 and CDR2 sequences are SEHNR and FQNEAQ (reference sequence). The CDR3 nucleotides read TGTGCCAGCAGTTTAGAGGGCACGAACACTGAAGCTCTCTTT. Translation gives CASSLEGTNTEALF.

The chain carries TRBV6-5 and TRBJ2-6; D is possibly TRBD2 (5 bases). This CDR3 comprises 15 residues. V was pared by 4 bases and J by 0 bases, with 7 bases between. Germline V gene data show CDR1 as MNHEY and CDR2 as SVGAGI. The CDR3 sequence is CASSFGDSGANVLTF. Written as DNA, the CDR3 is TGTGCCAGCAGTTTCGGGGACTCTGGGGCCAACGTCCTGACTTTC.

The J gene is TRBJ1-2, the V gene TRBV20-1, with TRBD1 matching over 7 bases. Germline lookup yields CDR1 DFQATT and CDR2 SNEGSKA (reference sequence). The CDR3 spans 14 residues. J gave up 5 bases and V 0 bases, and 6 bases lay outside the gene matches. CDR3 residues: CSARDQGVSYGYTF. CDR3 DNA: TGCAGTGCTAGAGATCAGGGGGTTTCGTATGGCTACACCTTC.